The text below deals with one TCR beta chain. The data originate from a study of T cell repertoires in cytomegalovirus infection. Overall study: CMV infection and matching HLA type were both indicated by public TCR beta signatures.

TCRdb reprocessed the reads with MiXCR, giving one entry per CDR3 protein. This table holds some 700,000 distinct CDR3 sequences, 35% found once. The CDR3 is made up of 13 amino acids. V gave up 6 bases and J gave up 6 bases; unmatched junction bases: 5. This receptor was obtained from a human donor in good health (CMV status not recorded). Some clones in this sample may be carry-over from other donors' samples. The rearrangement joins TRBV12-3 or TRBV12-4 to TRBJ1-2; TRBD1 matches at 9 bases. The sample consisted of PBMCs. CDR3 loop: CASRLTGGDGYTF. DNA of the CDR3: TGTGCCAGCAGGCTGACAGGGGGAGATGGCTACACCTTC.